Following are 23 T cell receptor beta chains from one sample sequenced in a study of blood T cell repertoires in COVID-19 (dated by TCRdb to about 2020). The protocol used for the library was the immunoSEQ multiplex PCR assay. Entries here come from immuneACCESS through TCRdb and include only in-frame sequences with V and J called. Some clones fail to appear in such tables; in the studies checked, an unresolved V gene covers under half of the shortfall, and the cause of the remainder is unknown. For this sample there are 150,000 to 200,000 clones; roughly 80% appear just once. The top ten hold roughly 8% of the sample. Sequenced: peripheral blood. The receptors shown here come from a man aged 60-69 years with acute or convalescent COVID-19.

This clone was recorded once. The gene calls are TRBV14 and TRBJ2-4, with a possible D match to TRBD1 (6 bases). Germline V lookup: CDR1 SGHDN, CDR2 FVKESK. The CDR3 length is 17 residues. The V end lost 0 bases, the J end lost 1 base, and 13 bases lay between the germline ends. The CDR3 DNA is TGTGCCAGCAGCCAAGAAGGGCAGGGGACCGCCAAAAACATTCAGTACTTC. Its translation is CASSQEGQGTAKNIQYF.

V is TRBV6-5 and J is TRBJ2-3, with TRBD2 matching 8 bases. The CDR3 runs 15 residues. After removal of 6 bases from V and 2 bases from J, the junction contained 7 bases not matched to a gene. The germline V gene encodes CDR1 MNHEY and CDR2 SVGAGI. The CDR3 reads CASRLAGPITDTQYF. In DNA, the CDR3 is TGTGCCAGCAGGTTAGCGGGGCCGATCACAGATACGCAGTATTTT.

The V gene is TRBV10-1, the J gene TRBJ2-1, with TRBD1 identical over 10 bases. CDR1 is WNHNN, CDR2 SYGVQD, per germline (reference sequence). The CDR3 loop spans 15 amino acids. V trimming: 6 bases; J trimming: 3 bases; junction bases outside the gene matches: 5. CDR3 sequence: CASSFDRGLYNEQFF. The CDR3 DNA reads as TGCGCCAGCAGCTTTGACAGGGGGCTCTACAATGAGCAGTTCTTC.

This clone was seen a few times. In DNA, the CDR3 is TGTGCCAGCAGCCCTGGGACAGCTAATTCACCCCTCCACTTT. This translates into CASSPGTANSPLHF. V is TRBV9 and J is TRBJ1-6; 7 nucleotides align to TRBD1. Germline assignment: CDR1 SGDLS and CDR2 YYNGEE. This CDR3 has 14 amino acids. With V trimmed by 4 bases and J by 6 bases, 4 bases remained unmatched.

The genes are TRBV9 and TRBJ2-2; D perhaps matches TRBD2 (5 bases). CDR1 is SGDLS and CDR2 is YYNGEE in the germline V gene. The CDR3 spans 15 residues. Deletions cut 3 bases from V and 6 bases from J, with 15 bases between. CDR3: CASSGKRVEAGELFF. The CDR3 nucleotides read TGTGCCAGCAGCGGTAAGAGGGTGGAGGCCGGGGAGCTGTTTTTT.

This clone was recorded once. The chain combines TRBV23-1 with TRBJ1-1, with no clear D. TRBV23-1 is marked as an open reading frame, function uncertain. This CDR3 has 18 residues. Trimming shortened V by 5 bases and J by 3 bases, and 25 bases separated the two germline ends. CDR3 DNA sequence: TGCGCCAGCAGTTTCTGTAAGGCGGGAAGTTTAGAAGACACTGAAGCTTTCTTT. As protein: CASSFCKAGSLEDTEAFF.

CDR3 DNA sequence: TGTGCCAGTAGTAGGAGGAGCGCAGACCCGAATGGCTACACCTTC. Protein sequence: CASSRRSADPNGYTF. This rearrangement joins TRBV19 to TRBJ1-2; D is ambiguous. In germline, CDR1 is LNHDA, CDR2 SQIVND (reference sequence). The CDR3 runs 15 residues. Trimming pared 4 bases from V and 6 bases from J, leaving 18 bases between.

V gene TRBV19 combines with J gene TRBJ2-7; TRBD1 is a possible D gene (6 bases). This CDR3 contains 14 residues. V was cut by 5 bases and J by 3 bases, with 14 bases left in between. Germline CDR1 LNHDA, CDR2 SQIVND (reference sequence). The CDR3 here is CASSLGQLFYEQYF. DNA for the CDR3: TGTGCCAGTAGTCTAGGACAGCTTTTCTACGAGCAGTACTTC.

V usage is TRBV9 and J usage is TRBJ2-1; 7 bases line up with TRBD2. V shed 6 bases, J shed 4 bases, and the junction held 10 bases outside the gene matches. Germline CDR1 reads SGDLS; CDR2 reads YYNGEE. This CDR3 region has 15 residues. CDR3 in amino acids: CASTPGGDLYNEQFF. The CDR3, as DNA: TGTGCCAGCACCCCTGGGGGGGACCTATACAATGAGCAGTTCTTC.

V usage is TRBV9 and J usage is TRBJ2-1, with D tentatively TRBD2 (6 bases). V lost 4 bases and J lost 5, with 16 bases in between. The germline gives CDR1 SGDLS, CDR2 YYNGEE. The CDR3 extends over 15 amino acids. The CDR3 DNA follows: TGTGCCAGCAGCCGGCGGACAAGGGAGGACAATGAGCAGTTCTTC. This gives the protein CASSRRTREDNEQFF. Together with reference TRBV9 and TRBJ2-1, the CDR3 gives the full variable domain: DSGVTQTPKHLITATGQRVTLRCSPRSGDLSVYWYQQSLDQGLQFLIQYYNGEERAKGNILERFSAQQFPDLHSELNLSSLELGDSALYFCASSRRTREDNEQFFGPGTRLTVL.

This clone has a single count. The V call is TRBV3-1 (or the pseudogene TRBV3-2), the J call TRBJ1-2, with 7 bases identical to TRBD1. Germline V gene data show CDR1 as LGHDT and CDR2 as YNNKEL (reference sequence). The ends lost 4 bases at V and 4 bases at J; junction bases unmatched: 3. The length of the CDR3 is 13 residues. Written as DNA, the CDR3 is TGTGCCAGCAGCCTGGGACAGATCTATGGCTACACCTTC. It translates to CASSLGQIYGYTF.

This chain joins TRBV9 and TRBJ2-5, with D maybe TRBD1 (5 bases). V gave up 0 bases and J gave up 4 bases, with 13 bases separating them. The CDR3 length is 15 residues. Germline lookup yields CDR1 SGDLS and CDR2 YYNGEE. CDR3 sequence: CASSVVGDMGETQYF. The CDR3 DNA reads as TGTGCCAGCAGCGTAGTAGGGGATATGGGAGAGACCCAGTACTTC. Drawing the rest from reference TRBV9 and TRBJ2-5, the complete variable domain is DSGVTQTPKHLITATGQRVTLRCSPRSGDLSVYWYQQSLDQGLQFLIQYYNGEERAKGNILERFSAQQFPDLHSELNLSSLELGDSALYFCASSVVGDMGETQYFGPGTRLLVL.

This clone came up once. V gene TRBV29-1 combines with J gene TRBJ2-3; possible D gene TRBD1, 5 bases. This CDR3 contains 14 residues. The germline V and J ends were trimmed by 3 bases and 0 bases, with 10 bases remaining between them. In germline, CDR1 is SQVTM, CDR2 ANQGSEA. The CDR3 loop reads CSVDYGASTDTQYF. The CDR3 region has the DNA TGCAGCGTTGATTATGGGGCAAGCACAGATACGCAGTATTTT.

This clone was seen more than once but under ten times. V is TRBV11-2 and J is TRBJ2-1; the D is unclear. V lost 2 bases, J lost 0 bases, and 11 bases lay in between. CDR1 SGHAT and CDR2 FQNNGV come from the germline V gene. This CDR3 spans 16 amino acids. The CDR3 nucleotides read TGTGCCAGCAGCTTATCGGCAGCTAGCTCCTACAATGAGCAGTTCTTC. Amino acid sequence: CASSLSAASSYNEQFF.

The chain couples TRBV19 to TRBJ1-1, with D perhaps TRBD1 (6 bases). The CDR3 runs 14 residues. V lost 6 bases, J lost 0 bases, and 11 bases lay in between. CDR1 LNHDA and CDR2 SQIVND come from the germline V gene (reference sequence). The CDR3 is CASRTTGLNTEAFF. As DNA, the CDR3 is TGTGCCAGTAGGACAACAGGGTTGAACACTGAAGCTTTCTTT.

This clone has only a few counts. The chain uses TRBV3-1 (or the pseudogene TRBV3-2) and TRBJ1-1, with 9 bases fitting TRBD1. After removal of 4 bases from V and 6 bases from J, the junction contained 3 bases not matched to a gene. CDR1 and CDR2 from the germline V gene are LGHDT and YNNKEL (reference sequence). The CDR3 is 13 residues long. The DNA for the CDR3 is TGTGCCAGCAGCCCGGACAGGGGCTCTGAAGCTTTCTTT. Protein product: CASSPDRGSEAFF.

Only one count was recorded for this clone. The chain employs TRBV15 and TRBJ1-2, with TRBD1 as a possible D gene (6 bases). Germline V gene data show CDR1 as LNHNV and CDR2 as YYDKDF (reference sequence). This CDR3 is 18 amino acids long. Trimming left V 0 bases short and J 4 bases short, with 21 bases between. This CDR3 reads CATSRDFTGHLSGYGYTF. The DNA for the CDR3 is TGTGCCACCAGCAGAGACTTTACGGGACACCTGTCTGGCTATGGCTACACCTTC.

This chain connects TRBV5-4 to TRBJ2-5; 8 bases map to TRBD1. With V trimmed by 5 bases and J by 5 bases, 11 bases remained unmatched. The CDR3 has 15 residues. Looked up from germline, CDR1 is SGHNT and CDR2 is YYREEE (reference sequence). Here the CDR3 DNA reads TGTGCCAGCAGATCAGCAGGGGGCGGAGGGGAGACCCAGTACTTC. It translates to CASRSAGGGGETQYF.

V and J are TRBV6-5 and TRBJ2-5, with D possibly matching TRBD1 (6 bases). The CDR3 has 12 amino acids. Between the trimmed V and J ends, which lost 6 bases and 4 bases, there was a span of 9 bases. Germline CDR1 MNHEY, CDR2 SVGAGI. In nucleotides, the CDR3 is TGTGCCAGCAGACAGGGTTTAGAGACCCAGTACTTC. It yields the protein CASRQGLETQYF.

The chain is built from TRBV3-1 (or the pseudogene TRBV3-2) and TRBJ1-1, with D perhaps matching TRBD1 (5 bases). Germline CDR1 reads LGHDT; CDR2 reads YNNKEL (reference sequence). The CDR3 length is 15 residues. Trimming left V 2 bases short and J 4 bases short, with 14 bases between. CDR3 loop: CASSQPDGGGTEAFF. In DNA form, the CDR3 reads TGTGCCAGCAGCCAACCGGACGGGGGAGGCACTGAAGCTTTCTTT.

This chain links TRBV15 with TRBJ1-2, with no clear D. The germline V and J ends were trimmed by 0 bases and 8 bases, with 16 bases remaining between them. The CDR3 totals 15 residues. Per germline, CDR1 LNHNV and CDR2 YYDKDF (reference sequence). CDR3 residues: CATSRDPQASAGYTF. As DNA, the CDR3 is TGTGCCACCAGCAGAGATCCTCAGGCCTCTGCCGGCTACACCTTC.

This chain uses TRBV19 with TRBJ1-2, with unresolved D. CDR1 is LNHDA, CDR2 SQIVND, per germline (reference sequence). The ends were cut back, 7 bases at V and 4 bases at J, with 13 bases in the middle. The CDR3 has 13 amino acids. CDR3 loop: CASTYGLLYGYTF. CDR3 in DNA: TGTGCCAGTACCTATGGACTCCTCTATGGCTACACCTTC.

Only a few counts were recorded for this clone. This chain links TRBV6-5 with TRBJ1-4; D gene unclear. The CDR3 spans 14 residues. V lost 4 bases and J 7 bases, leaving 13 bases between the germline ends. Germline lookup yields CDR1 MNHEY and CDR2 SVGAGI. The CDR3 region is CASSSGRLGEKLFF. The CDR3 DNA sequence: TGTGCCAGCAGTTCCGGGAGGTTGGGTGAAAAACTGTTTTTT.